This T cell receptor beta chain was sequenced for a study of T cells after yellow fever vaccination. Study-level findings and limits: Bulk-population clonotypes that are abundant could appear as contaminants in FACS-sorted repertoires. Clonotypes shared by both compartments, CD4 and CD8, made up a small share.

At least ten counts were recorded for this clonotype. Its antigen is undetermined. Template switching by 5'RACE produced TCR cDNA, adding a universal primer site and UMIs. In TCRdb, the 5' RACE reads were re-called with MiXCR into one record per CDR3 protein. There are over 300,000 distinct CDR3 sequences in the sample; approximately 4% occur only once, and just under 25% lies in the top ten. V was shortened by 3 bases and J by 3 bases, with 15 bases between the two germline ends. From germline, CDR1 is DFQATT and CDR2 SNEGSKA (reference sequence). The CDR3 has 16 amino acids. The rearrangement joins TRBV20-1 to TRBJ2-6, with a tentative D call TRBD1 (5 bases). Sample: PBMCs, taken 5 days after the yellow fever booster vaccination. The receptor was isolated from a man younger than 35 who received the YFV17D yellow fever vaccine. The CDR3 sequence is CSASMSRVYGANVLTF. DNA for the CDR3: TGCAGTGCTAGCATGTCCAGGGTATATGGGGCCAACGTCCTGACTTTC.